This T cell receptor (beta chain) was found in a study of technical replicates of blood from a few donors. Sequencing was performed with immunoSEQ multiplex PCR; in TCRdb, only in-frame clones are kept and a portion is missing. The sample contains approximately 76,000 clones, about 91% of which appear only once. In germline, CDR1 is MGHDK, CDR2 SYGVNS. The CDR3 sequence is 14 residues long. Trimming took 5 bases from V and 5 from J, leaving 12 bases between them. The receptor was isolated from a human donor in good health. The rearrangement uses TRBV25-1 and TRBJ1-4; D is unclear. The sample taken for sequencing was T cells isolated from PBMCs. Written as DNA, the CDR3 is TGTGCCAGCAGTATCAGCCGGGGAAATGAAAAACTGTTTTTT. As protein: CASSISRGNEKLFF.